Described below is a single T cell receptor beta chain sequence and its context. Its cognate antigen has yet to be identified. Per-base quality was not reported, and no clone a single base away is much larger than it. These data are taken from a study of shared clonotypes between healthy human individuals (dated by TCRdb to the early 2020s). For context, the study as a whole: Two women and a few men aged 18 to 49 years were included in the cohort. Per donor, three plates each were used for CD4 naive and CD4 memory, two for CD8 naive, and one for CD8 memory. The study deeply sequenced blood TCR repertoires of about 5 healthy adults to estimate repertoire size and the extent of clonotype sharing between individuals. Different laboratories and diverse techniques were used to prepare libraries and sequence TCR repertoires, to increase sequencing depth and limit assay-specific biases. Between about 0.8 and 9 billion PBMCs per donor were obtained by leukapheresis.

At the junction V is shortened by 1 base and J by 5 bases; bases outside the gene matches: 6. CDR1 and CDR2 (MGHDK, SYGVNS) derive from the germline V gene. The CDR3 runs 15 amino acids, cysteine and phenylalanine included. The entry retains the CDR3 DNA only, 45 bases that are in frame from base 1. Paper-wide results and their limitations: Pairwise subsampling indicated that sequencing depth was expected to affect the degree of clonotype sharing among donors. Higher generation probabilities were observed for clonotypes shared by all four sorted-subset donors than for non-shared clonotypes. Sampling was restricted to blood, and TCR repertoires in tissues likely differ from the TCR repertoires found in blood. Estimated clonotype richness was generally larger for naive than for memory subsets. Incomplete sequencing was indicated by rarefaction of sorted-subset datasets, despite the large sequencing depth. Sharing across a few donors was observed for about 5% of naive CD4, 3% to 4% of naive CD8, over 2% of memory CD4, and roughly 0.4% of memory CD8 clonotypes. Because the study included only a small number of donors, the genetic and exposure-history diversity represented was limited.

Using the deep immunoSEQ assay, TCR CDR3 regions were amplified from genomic DNA by multiplex PCR. Extracted genomic DNA from each cell subset was distributed evenly across all wells of several immunoSEQ 96-well plates, and each plate was treated as a replicate. Each replicate PCR for sorted subsets received about 0.2 ug genomic DNA, equal to roughly 33,000 T cell genomes. Purified libraries were quantified with a Qubit 3.0 fluorometer, sized on a Bioanalyzer 2100, and re-quantified with the KAPA Library Quantification kit. Each immunoSEQ 96-well plate was sequenced on its own single-read 150-cycle Illumina NextSeq 550 flow cell. The authors' pipeline ran thus. Because only junctional sequences without quality scores were contained in the immunoSEQ output, filtering matching that applied to full-length reads could not be performed. Sequences were annotated with PyIR, a Python wrapper for IgBLAST v1.9, and V/J genes and CDR3 were assigned using IMGT germline references. Any read was removed if the V/J assignment was weak (E-value above 1e-6), the CDR3 was missing, or the read contained stop codons, out-of-frame junctions, or ambiguous translated residues. V3J clonotypes were defined as sequences sharing an identical inferred V gene, J gene, and CDR3 amino acid sequence. Percentage overlap between repertoires was calculated by dividing the number of shared unique clonotypes by the size of the smaller repertoire. Richness of each repertoire was evaluated using RTK rarefaction, the Chao1 estimator, and Recon v2.1 estimates of unobserved clonotypes. Generation probabilities for all TCRbeta clonotypes obtained by the gDNA method from a handful of donors were computed using OLGA. TCRdb limited this immuneACCESS table to in-frame rearrangements with V and J called. A share of clones is missing; checked studies link under half to unresolved V genes, and the rest is unexplained. V and J calls and clone size are as listed in that table; D and trimming were resolved from the DNA. The table for this sample lists 850,000 to 1,200,000 clones; about 77% of them were counted only once. The ten largest clonotypes hold about 1.5% of the sample.

Healthy HIV-negative adults with no recently reported acute infections or vaccinations were included as donors. Every donor was a Caucasian adult residing in Nashville, Tennessee, USA. CD4+ T cells were enriched by magnetic negative selection; naive cells were then positively selected on CD45RA, and the negative fraction formed the memory subset. Blood was collected by leukapheresis, and PBMCs were isolated by Ficoll-Histopaque density gradient centrifugation and then cryopreserved in liquid nitrogen vapor phase. Analytical flow cytometry was used to check the purity and quantity of every magnetically sorted T cell population. Genomic DNA was isolated from every sorted fraction and measured by UV absorbance on a Nanodrop 2000c.

What was sequenced was memory CD4+ T cells sorted from blood. This sample's cell subset or site label indicates: CD45RA-negative fraction. The receptor chain draws on TRBV25-1 and TRBJ1-2; the junction holds 8 bases that match TRBD1. The TCR was taken from a man between 18 and 35 years old in good health. The base sequence is TGTGCCAGCAGTGAATTCGGGACAGGCCCTTATGGCTACACCTTC. The translation is CASSEFGTGPYGYTF.